This TCR beta chain was captured by sequencing in a study of cytomegalovirus exposure and HLA in healthy donors. PCR involved 60 Vbeta and 13 Jbeta primers. Data came from immunoSEQ multiplex PCR; TCRdb stores just in-frame clones and leaves some out. The sample lists approximately 80,000 clones; around three fifths were seen once. The TCR originated in a woman between 35 and 50 years old in good health and CMV-seropositive. The sample comprised PBMCs.

For the CDR3, the DNA is TGTGCCATCAGACTAGACGGGAACTATGGCTACACCTTC. This codes for CAIRLDGNYGYTF. This chain uses TRBV10-3 with TRBJ1-2; no definite D call. The germline gives CDR1 ENHRY, CDR2 SYGVKD. Deletions cut 6 bases from V and 2 bases from J, with 10 bases between. This CDR3 spans 13 amino acids.